The following is a TCR beta chain sequence with its context. Its cognate antigen has yet to be identified. The input lacks base qualities; no much larger clone sits a single base away. The identical CDR3 is also encoded by other nucleotide sequences in the sample. The CDR3 starts with the cysteine, ends with the phenylalanine, and has 14 residues. Kept here is only the CDR3 DNA, which spans 42 bases and is read in frame from base 1. CDR1 SGHTA and CDR2 FQGNSA are derived from the germline V gene. V and J lose 0 bases and 8 bases, and a span of 8 bases separates them. A second Seattle source provided samples from volunteer blood donors who had recovered from COVID-19. Collaborating institutions collected whole blood in K2EDTA tubes following their own protocols. Collaborator samples were shipped for TCRbeta analysis as frozen whole blood, isolated PBMCs, or DNA extracted from either sample type. TCRbeta CDR3 regions were amplified from genomic DNA by means of the immunoSEQ Assay, a bias-controlled multiplex PCR. In the paper's pipeline: Within the assay, amplification of reference gene primers was used to estimate how many nucleated cells each sample contained. To quantify the absolute abundance of each unique TCRbeta CDR3 rearrangement, sequence reads were collapsed and filtered. For each sample, productive Simpson clonality was calculated as the square root of Simpson's diversity index across productive rearrangements. TCRdb retrieved this table from immuneACCESS and kept in-frame rearrangements only. Not all clones are present; in checked studies, unresolved V genes account for under half, and no reason is known for the remainder. The V and J calls and clone size are taken from that table; D and trimming were inferred from the DNA. Across this sample there are 280,000 or so clones, with approximately 88% seen only once. In total, the top ten clones hold 5.5% to 8% of the sample.

This record belongs to a study of blood T cell repertoires in COVID-19 (TCRdb year 2020). Looking at the study overall: The collaborator samples originated in the United States, Italy and Spain and spanned the acute and convalescent phases of COVID-19. Sample metadata almost always included a de-identified subject ID, COVID-19 status, age in years and sex. The samples were drawn from the first 160 participants of the ongoing ImmuneRACE study and from more than 1,000 subjects provided by 6 global collaborators. The dataset comprised deeply sampled blood TCRbeta repertoires from subjects exposed to, actively infected with, or recovered from COVID-19. HLA class I and class II types, where available, came from metadata supplied by the sample provider rather than from assay-based typing. The prospective study material was composed of cDNA or gDNA derived from T cells, B-cell-depleted T cells, or PBMCs. A freely available public database, intended as a resource for researchers studying the immune response to SARS-CoV-2, is where the repertoires were released. Overall study outcomes, separate from this receptor: The quantity of clinical and demographic metadata differed by source and by participant and was supplied without curation.

This clonotype originated in a woman aged 25 to 39 who had recovered from COVID-19. The sequence is built from TRBV7-2 and TRBJ1-6; TRBD1 is a weak D gene call, 6 bases matching. The source material was peripheral blood. Read as DNA, the sequence is TGTGCCAGCAGCTTAGCCCCAGGGGATTCACCCCTCCACTTT. Its protein is CASSLAPGDSPLHF.